One sample yielded the 7 T cell receptor beta chains listed below, sequenced in a study of T cell responses to AZD1222 COVID-19 vaccine. Libraries were prepared by immunoSEQ multiplex PCR; TCRdb keeps only in-frame clonotypes and omits some of them. Here the sample spans roughly 200,000 clones, approximately 92% being singletons. The sequenced sample was peripheral blood, obtained 28 days after the second dose of the MenACWY control vaccine. All receptors derive from an adult who received the MenACWY meningococcal vaccine as a control.

The chain couples TRBV18 to TRBJ1-1; D is undetermined. The CDR3 is 16 amino acids. Trimming left V 3 bases short and J 3 bases short, with 17 bases between. Germline CDR1 is KGHSH and CDR2 is LQKENI. The CDR3 sequence is CASSPPGSGRHTEAFF. In nucleotides, the CDR3 is TGTGCCAGCTCACCCCCGGGATCCGGACGTCACACTGAAGCTTTCTTT. The variable domain in full, completed from reference TRBV18 and TRBJ1-1, reads NAGVMQNPRHLVRRRGQEARLRCSPMKGHSHVYWYRQLPEEGLKFMVYLQKENIIDESGMPKERFSAEFPKEGPSILRIQQVVRGDSAAYFCASSPPGSGRHTEAFFGQGTRLTVV.

The rearrangement joins TRBV2 to TRBJ2-1, with TRBD2 matching 9 bases. Germline V gives CDR1 SNHLY, CDR2 FYNNEI. This CDR3 has 17 residues. Trimming took 3 bases from V and 7 from J; bases not matched to a gene: 13. CDR3 nucleotide sequence: TGTGCCAGCAGTGACGCGGGGACCAGCGGGGGGAGGAATGAGCAGTTCTTC. It yields the protein CASSDAGTSGGRNEQFF.

V usage is TRBV19 and J usage is TRBJ1-1; 7 positions match TRBD1. With V trimmed by 9 bases and J by 1 base, 5 bases remained unmatched. Germline V gene data show CDR1 as LNHDA and CDR2 as SQIVND (reference sequence). There are 13 residues in the CDR3. The CDR3 sequence: CASNGQANTEAFF. CDR3 in DNA: TGTGCCAGCAACGGACAGGCGAACACTGAAGCTTTCTTT.

This clone has a single count. The rearrangement links TRBV5-6 to TRBJ1-2; D not resolved. This CDR3 has 14 residues. CDR1 is SGHDT, CDR2 YYEEEE, per germline. The V and J ends lost 0 bases and 3 bases respectively, with 9 bases between them. As DNA, the CDR3 is TGTGCCAGCAGCTTGGCCGGCCCGGACTATGGCTACACCTTC. It translates to CASSLAGPDYGYTF.

This CDR3 reads CASSSGGAGVGRDTQYF. The DNA of the CDR3 is TGTGCCAGCAGCTCGGGGGGAGCGGGGGTAGGTAGAGATACGCAGTATTTT. This chain links TRBV7-2 with TRBJ2-3; 8 positions agree with TRBD2. CDR3 length: 17 residues. Germline assignment: CDR1 SGHTA and CDR2 FQGNSA. Trimming cost V 4 bases and J 5 bases; bases outside gene matches: 14.

The chain uses TRBV6-4 and TRBJ2-7; no clear D. This CDR3 is built from 14 residues. In germline, CDR1 is MRHNA, CDR2 SNTAGT. V gave up 6 bases and J gave up 2 bases, with 14 bases separating them. The CDR3 nucleotides are TGTGCCAGCAGAGACCGCTCCTCCACCTACGAGCAGTACTTC. Translated, it gives CASRDRSSTYEQYF.

This clone has only a few counts. The rearrangement joins TRBV5-1 to TRBJ1-1; TRBD1 matches at 7 bases. The CDR3 totals 14 residues. Trimming took 3 bases from V and 0 from J; bases not matched to a gene: 2. Germline V lookup: CDR1 SGHRS, CDR2 YFSETQ. The CDR3 DNA sequence: TGCGCCAGCAGCTCGGGACAGATGAACACTGAAGCTTTCTTT. Protein product: CASSSGQMNTEAFF. Combining the CDR3 with reference TRBV5-1 and TRBJ1-1 gives the whole variable domain KAGVTQTPRYLIKTRGQQVTLSCSPISGHRSVSWYQQTPGQGLQFLFEYFSETQRNKGNFPGRFSGRQFSNSRSEMNVSTLELGDSALYLCASSSGQMNTEAFFGQGTRLTVV.